A single sample is the source of the 14 T cell receptor beta chains below, sequenced in a study of neurological immune-mediated disorders. TCRdb called the 5' RACE reads again in MiXCR, with one record for every CDR3 protein. The table lists 55,000 to 70,000 distinct CDR3 sequences, approximately 12% of them singletons, with 6.5% to 8% in the top ten. As for time point: longitudinal time-point 1 (baseline). The source material was PBMCs. The receptors derive from a male donor with HTLV-1-associated myelopathy (HAM/TSP).

The rearrangement joins TRBV7-2 to TRBJ2-2, with D possibly TRBD2 on 7 matching bases. The CDR3 runs to 16 residues. Per germline, CDR1 SGHTA and CDR2 FQGNSA. The V end was cut by 3 bases, the J end by 6 bases, with 17 bases between. CDR3 coding DNA: TGTGCCAGCAGCTTGCGAATGTTGGGGGGGCCCGGGGAGCTGTTTTTT. Its protein is CASSLRMLGGPGELFF.

For this clonotype: This could be a read error, since a much larger clone is one nucleotide away. This sequence joins TRBV3-1 and TRBJ2-3, with D unresolved. The CDR3 runs to 12 residues. Germline CDR1 is LGHDT and CDR2 is YNNKEL (reference sequence). Trimming pared 4 bases from V and 7 bases from J, leaving 9 bases between. CDR3 sequence: CASSPNWYTQYF. The DNA of the CDR3 is TGTGCCAGCAGCCCGAATTGGTATACGCAGTATTTT.

This chain joins TRBV6-6 and TRBJ2-1; 13 bases line up with TRBD2. The V gene end was trimmed by 6 bases and the J gene end by 4 bases; junction bases not matched to a gene: 3. Germline loops: CDR1 MNHNY, CDR2 SVGAGI (reference sequence). CDR3 length equals 15 residues. CDR3 in DNA: TGTGCCAGCAGGCCACTAGCGGGGGGGTACAATGAGCAGTTCTTC. Encoded protein: CASRPLAGGYNEQFF.

This clonotype was seen many times. The chain couples TRBV18 to TRBJ1-1; perhaps TRBD1 as D (5 bases). Germline V gene data show CDR1 as KGHSH and CDR2 as LQKENI. CDR3 size: 16 residues. The ends were cut back, 1 base at V and 1 base at J, with 13 bases in the middle. CDR3 DNA sequence: TGTGCCAGCTCACCACTGAAAGCGGGGGGGAACACTGAAGCTTTCTTT. It specifies CASSPLKAGGNTEAFF.

The table lists this clonotype with many counts. Its ends do not fully match the called genes, so a read error is possible. The chain recombines TRBV15 with TRBJ2-3, with TRBD2 matching over 9 bases. The CDR3 contains 16 residues. The germline CDR1 and CDR2 sequences are LNHNV and YYDKDF (reference sequence). Here the CDR3 reads CASRGGAGGKADTQYF. CDR3 bases: TGTGCCTCCAGGGGGGGTGCGGGGGGGAAGGCAGATACGCAGTATTTT.

Regarding this clonotype: Possible read error: a much larger clone is one base away. The genes are TRBV6-2 or TRBV6-3 and TRBJ1-2; no definite D call. The CDR3 runs to 13 residues. CDR1 and CDR2 (germline): MNHEY, SVGEGT. V shed 6 bases and J shed 9 bases, with 17 bases lying between them. The CDR3 sequence: CASSLKGILSYTF. The CDR3 DNA reads TGTGCCAGCAGCTTGAAAGGGATTTTGAGCTACACCTTC.

As to this clonotype: Being one base from a much bigger clone, this may be a read error. V gene TRBV20-1 combines with J gene TRBJ2-7, with 9 positions matching TRBD1. V lost 7 bases to trimming and J lost 0 bases; unmatched junction nucleotides: 4. CDR3 length: 13 amino acids. The germline V gene encodes CDR1 DFQATT and CDR2 SNEGSKA (reference sequence). The CDR3 DNA is TGCAGTGTGACGACAGGGGGCTCCTACGAGCAGTACTTC. It codes for CSVTTGGSYEQYF.

In this sample, this clonotype turned up many times. J is TRBJ2-5 and V is TRBV5-1; 16 bases agree with TRBD2. The CDR3 is 16 residues long. V gave up 4 bases and J gave up 3 bases; unmatched junction bases: 3. CDR1 and CDR2 from the germline V gene are SGHRS and YFSETQ. For the CDR3, the DNA is TGCGCCAGCAGCACCGGGACTAGCGGGGGGGAAGAGACCCAGTACTTC. Translating it yields CASSTGTSGGEETQYF.

This clonotype was seen a handful of times. The chain joins TRBV6-2 or TRBV6-3 to TRBJ1-1, with D possibly being TRBD1 (5 bases). Germline CDR1 MNHEY, CDR2 SVGEGT. The CDR3 has 15 amino acids. Trimming pared 6 bases from V and 1 base from J, leaving 15 bases between. CDR3 sequence reads: CASSRPPGTNTEAFF. The CDR3 bases are TGTGCCAGCAGCCGCCCCCCCGGGACGAACACTGAAGCTTTCTTT.

The chain carries TRBV6-6 and TRBJ2-3; D is ambiguous. CDR1 and CDR2 from the germline V gene are MNHNY and SVGAGI (reference sequence). CDR3 length equals 12 residues. Trimming pared 7 bases from V and 1 base from J, leaving 6 bases between. The CDR3 coding sequence is TGTGCCAGCAAGGTCCGCACAGATACGCAGTATTTT. Its translation: CASKVRTDTQYF.

This clonotype was recorded once. The chain uses TRBV5-1 and TRBJ2-2, with D perhaps being TRBD1 or TRBD2 (5 bases each). Germline V CDR1 and CDR2: SGHRS, YFSETQ. This CDR3 comprises 15 residues. V was pared by 4 bases and J by 3 bases, with 13 bases between. This CDR3 reads CASSRERGDTGELFF. The CDR3 coding sequence is TGCGCCAGCAGCCGTGAGAGGGGTGACACCGGGGAGCTGTTTTTT. Filled out from reference TRBV5-1 and TRBJ2-2, the complete variable domain reads KAGVTQTPRYLIKTRGQQVTLSCSPISGHRSVSWYQQTPGQGLQFLFEYFSETQRNKGNFPGRFSGRQFSNSRSEMNVSTLELGDSALYLCASSRERGDTGELFFGEGSRLTVL.

This clonotype has a count of ten or more. This chain links TRBV7-6 with TRBJ2-7; perhaps TRBD1 as D (6 bases). From germline, CDR1 is SGHVS and CDR2 FNYEAQ. The ends were cut back, 1 base at V and 5 bases at J, with 15 bases in the middle. The CDR3 spans 15 residues. CDR3 nucleotide sequence: TGTGCCAGCAGCTTAGAAAGGGACACGCCCGACGAGCAGTACTTC. Residues: CASSLERDTPDEQYF.

There are many counts of this clonotype. J is TRBJ2-5 and V is TRBV29-1, with TRBD1 matching over 12 bases. The ends lost 3 bases at V and 5 bases at J; junction bases unmatched: 7. The CDR3 extends over 15 amino acids. Per germline, CDR1 SQVTM and CDR2 ANQGSEA. CDR3 nucleotide sequence: TGCAGCGTTGAGGGACAGGGGGCGCATCAGGAGACCCAGTACTTC. Its protein is CSVEGQGAHQETQYF. The full variable domain, in which reference TRBV29-1 and TRBJ2-5 provide the parts outside the CDR3, is SAVISQKPSRDICQRGTSLTIQCQVDSQVTMMFWYRQQPGQSLTLIATANQGSEATYESGFVIDKFPISRPNLTFSTLTVSNMSPEDSSIYLCSVEGQGAHQETQYFGPGTRLLVL.

In this sample, this clonotype turned up many times. This chain connects TRBV18 to TRBJ2-5, with 7 bases identical to TRBD1. The CDR3 contains 16 residues. Germline CDR1 is KGHSH and CDR2 is LQKENI. V was clipped by 3 bases and J by 2 bases; unmatched bases: 9. CDR3 amino acids: CASSPLTGQTQETQYF. In nucleotides, the CDR3 is TGTGCCAGCTCACCTCTCACGGGACAGACTCAAGAGACCCAGTACTTC.